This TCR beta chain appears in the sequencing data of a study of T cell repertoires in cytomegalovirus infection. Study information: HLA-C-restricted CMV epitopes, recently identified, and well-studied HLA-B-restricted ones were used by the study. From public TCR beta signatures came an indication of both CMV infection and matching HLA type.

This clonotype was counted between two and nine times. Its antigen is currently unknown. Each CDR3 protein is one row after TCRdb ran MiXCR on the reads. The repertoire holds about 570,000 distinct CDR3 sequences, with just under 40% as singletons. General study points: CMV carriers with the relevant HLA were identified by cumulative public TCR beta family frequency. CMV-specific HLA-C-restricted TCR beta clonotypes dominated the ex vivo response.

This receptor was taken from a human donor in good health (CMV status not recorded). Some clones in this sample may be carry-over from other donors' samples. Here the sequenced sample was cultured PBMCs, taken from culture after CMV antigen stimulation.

The CDR3 here is CASSPTRGQETQYF. In nucleotides, the CDR3 is TGTGCCAGCAGCCCCACCAGGGGCCAAGAGACCCAGTACTTC. The genes are TRBV7-2 and TRBJ2-5; TRBD1 might be the D (6 bases). CDR3 length equals 14 residues. From germline, CDR1 is SGHTA and CDR2 FQGNSA. V shed 5 bases and J shed 1 base, with 11 bases lying between them.